These 27 T cell receptor beta chains originate from one sample sequenced in a study of beta chain features in type 1 diabetes. Sequencing targeted expressed TCRB transcripts, as all isolated RNA had been reverse transcribed. The method was immunoSEQ multiplex PCR; TCRdb's version includes in-frame clones alone and lacks a portion of them. The sample holds around 320,000 clones, 14% seen once. Specimen: central memory CD4+ T cells from blood. These receptors all stem from a man under 40 in good health.

The V call is TRBV4-3, the J call TRBJ2-2; D is unclear. V was clipped by 0 bases and J by 6 bases, with 8 bases between them. The length of the CDR3 is 14 residues. The germline V gene has CDR1 LGHNA and CDR2 YSLEER. The CDR3 loop reads CASSQDYFSGELFF. In nucleotides, the CDR3 is TGCGCCAGCAGCCAAGATTATTTTTCCGGGGAGCTGTTTTTT.

This chain connects TRBV11-2 to TRBJ2-7; D gene uncertain. V shed 5 bases and J shed 0 bases, with 5 bases lying between them. CDR3 length: 12 residues. Germline CDR1 SGHAT, CDR2 FQNNGV. Here the CDR3 DNA reads TGTGCCAGCAGCAAAAGCTCCTACGAGCAGTACGTC. Translating gives CASSKSSYEQYV.

Only a few counts were recorded for this clone. The rearrangement joins TRBV7-3 to TRBJ1-2; TRBD1 agrees at 8 bases. The CDR3 consists of 13 residues. V was clipped by 2 bases and J by 8 bases; unmatched bases: 4. The germline CDR1 and CDR2 sequences are SGHTA and FQGTGA. The CDR3 reads CASSLGTGNGYTF. The CDR3 DNA reads as TGTGCCAGCAGCTTAGGGACAGGAAACGGCTACACCTTC.

The genes are TRBV27 and TRBJ1-1; D is uncertain. Trimming took 5 bases from V and 11 from J, leaving 21 bases between them. CDR3 length equals 14 residues. Per germline, CDR1 MNHEY and CDR2 SMNVEV (reference sequence). The CDR3 loop reads CASSPQIGLGEAFF. Written as DNA, the CDR3 is TGTGCCAGCAGTCCCCAGATAGGGTTGGGTGAGGCTTTCTTT.

This clone was recorded many times. The J gene is TRBJ2-1, the V gene TRBV5-5; D gene ambiguous. Per germline, CDR1 SGHKS and CDR2 YYEKEE (reference sequence). This CDR3 has 13 amino acids. V was pared by 3 bases and J by 2 bases, with 6 bases between. This CDR3 reads CASSSGAYNEQFF. As DNA, the CDR3 is TGTGCCAGCAGCTCAGGAGCCTACAATGAGCAGTTCTTC.

The chain joins TRBV4-2 to TRBJ1-5, with D possibly being TRBD1 (5 bases). Trimming left V 7 bases short and J 3 bases short, with 16 bases between. Germline values: CDR1 LGHNA, CDR2 YNFKEQ. The CDR3 contains 15 residues. The CDR3 sequence is CASTDEGNNNQPQHF. In nucleotides, the CDR3 is TGTGCCAGCACTGATGAGGGGAACAACAATCAGCCCCAGCATTTT.

The rearrangement joins TRBV7-9 to TRBJ1-4, with 9 bases that match TRBD1. The CDR3 consists of 15 residues. With 3 bases clipped from V and 1 base from J, the junction kept 0 bases outside the gene matches. Germline lookup yields CDR1 SEHNR and CDR2 FQNEAQ (reference sequence). The CDR3 region has the DNA TGTGCCAGCAGCTTGGGACAGGGAACTAATGAAAAACTGTTTTTT. Its translation is CASSLGQGTNEKLFF.

This clone was found a few times. This same CDR3 is encoded by further DNA sequences in the sample. The rearrangement uses TRBV18 and TRBJ1-1; 10 nucleotides line up with TRBD1. The length of the CDR3 is 15 residues. The germline gives CDR1 KGHSH, CDR2 LQKENI. Germline trimming cut 6 bases from V and 4 bases from J; bases unmatched to any gene: 8. The CDR3: CASSPGQGWGTEAFF. CDR3 coding DNA: TGTGCCAGCTCGCCGGGACAGGGGTGGGGCACTGAAGCTTTCTTT.

This clone was recorded a few times. This sequence joins TRBV9 and TRBJ2-1; D ambiguous. Trimming pared 2 bases from V and 3 bases from J, leaving 9 bases between. Germline-derived CDR1 and CDR2 are SGDLS and YYNGEE. CDR3 length: 14 amino acids. The CDR3 loop reads CASSVPGYYNEQFF. CDR3 bases: TGTGCCAGCAGCGTGCCAGGCTACTACAATGAGCAGTTCTTC.

This clone has a count of ten or more. The chain carries TRBV7-9 and TRBJ1-4, with D unresolved. Trimming cost V 3 bases and J 8 bases, with 13 bases left between them. Germline CDR1 and CDR2: SEHNR and FQNEAQ (reference sequence). CDR3 size: 14 residues. CDR3 sequence: CASSFLKGREKLFF. Written as DNA, the CDR3 is TGTGCCAGCAGCTTCTTAAAGGGTCGGGAAAAACTGTTTTTT.

This clone appeared a few times. V usage is TRBV7-6 and J usage is TRBJ2-1; 9 positions agree with TRBD2. CDR3 size: 18 residues. The V gene's germline CDR1 is SGHVS and CDR2 FNYEAQ. J gave up 4 bases and V 1 base, and 11 bases lay outside the gene matches. CDR3 DNA: TGTGCCAGCAGCTTAGAGTTCGGTACGACTAGCGGATACAATGAGCAGTTCTTC. The encoded protein is CASSLEFGTTSGYNEQFF.

This clone was counted at least ten times. The rearrangement joins TRBV25-1 to TRBJ2-5; 7 nucleotides agree with TRBD2. J gave up 3 bases and V 7 bases, and 11 bases lay outside the gene matches. Germline loops: CDR1 MGHDK, CDR2 SYGVNS. This CDR3 is built from 15 residues. The CDR3 loop is CASTKKLGGEETQYF. The CDR3 DNA follows: TGTGCCAGCACCAAGAAGTTGGGGGGGGAAGAGACCCAGTACTTC.

The table lists this clone with a few counts. The CDR3 sequence: CASIAGANVYNEQFF. The CDR3 DNA follows: TGTGCTAGCATAGCGGGAGCCAACGTGTACAATGAGCAGTTCTTC. The rearrangement links TRBV12-5 to TRBJ2-1; 9 bases align to TRBD2. With V trimmed by 9 bases and J by 4 bases, 10 bases remained unmatched. CDR1 is LGHNT, CDR2 FRNRAP, per germline. The CDR3 spans 15 residues.

This clone was observed a handful of times. The V and J genes are TRBV5-6 and TRBJ1-2, with D unresolved. Trimming stripped 4 bases from V and 8 bases from J, with 15 bases between. The CDR3 loop spans 13 amino acids. The V gene's germline CDR1 is SGHDT and CDR2 YYEEEE. The CDR3 DNA reads TGTGCCAGCAGCCGAGGGCGGGCGAGGGGCTACACCTTC. This sequence encodes CASSRGRARGYTF.

This clone came up a few times. The chain uses TRBV5-4 and TRBJ2-2, with a weak D call TRBD1 (5 bases). The CDR3 is 13 residues long. V shed 5 bases and J shed 3 bases, with 8 bases lying between them. The V gene's germline CDR1 is SGHNT and CDR2 YYREEE (reference sequence). CDR3 sequence reads: CASRNRHTGELFF. The CDR3 nucleotides are TGTGCCAGCAGGAACAGGCACACCGGGGAGCTGTTTTTT. The complete variable domain, with remaining parts taken from reference TRBV5-4 and TRBJ2-2, reads ETGVTQSPTHLIKTRGQQVTLRCSSQSGHNTVSWYQQALGQGPQFIFQYYREEENGRGNFPPRFSGLQFPNYSSELNVNALELDDSALYLCASRNRHTGELFFGEGSRLTVL.

The chain combines TRBV19 with TRBJ2-1; TRBD1 aligns across 8 bases. V was pared by 5 bases and J by 5 bases, with 14 bases of the junction left unmatched. Germline loops: CDR1 LNHDA, CDR2 SQIVND (reference sequence). The CDR3 runs to 17 residues. The CDR3 sequence is CASSSTGGGTSDNEQFF. In nucleotides, the CDR3 is TGTGCCAGTAGTTCAACAGGGGGTGGTACTTCGGACAATGAGCAGTTCTTC.

J is TRBJ2-5 and V is TRBV18; D gene uncertain. The germline gives CDR1 KGHSH, CDR2 LQKENI. The CDR3 sequence is 12 residues long. Trimming left V 8 bases short and J 5 bases short, with 12 bases between. DNA for the CDR3: TGTGCCAGCCAAGCCGTTGGGGAGACCCAGTACTTC. Translated: CASQAVGETQYF. The entire variable domain, with the rest obtained from reference TRBV18 and TRBJ2-5, is as follows: NAGVMQNPRHLVRRRGQEARLRCSPMKGHSHVYWYRQLPEEGLKFMVYLQKENIIDESGMPKERFSAEFPKEGPSILRIQQVVRGDSAAYFCASQAVGETQYFGPGTRLLVL.

This rearrangement joins TRBV4-3 to TRBJ1-1, with D maybe TRBD1 (6 bases). The V gene lost 0 bases and the J gene lost 1 base, with 9 bases spanning the gap. CDR1 LGHNA and CDR2 YSLEER come from the germline V gene. This CDR3 is built from 15 residues. The CDR3 sequence: CASSQDRGTNTEAFF. CDR3 in DNA: TGCGCCAGCAGCCAAGACAGGGGAACGAACACTGAAGCTTTCTTT.

A few counts support this clone. The chain couples TRBV7-9 to TRBJ2-5; D not certain. CDR1 is SEHNR and CDR2 is FQNEAQ in the germline V gene (reference sequence). V dropped 1 base and J dropped 4 bases, with 4 bases sitting between them. This CDR3 contains 12 residues. CDR3 sequence (DNA): TGTGCCAGCAGCTTAGTTGGAGAGACCCAGTACTTC. Amino acids: CASSLVGETQYF.

This clone was detected ten times or more. The chain joins TRBV6-5 to TRBJ1-2; TRBD1 is a possible D gene (5 bases). Germline V gene data show CDR1 as MNHEY and CDR2 as SVGAGI. The CDR3 is 14 amino acids. V lost 2 bases and J lost 6, with 13 bases in between. CDR3 in amino acids: CASSYEGPPDGYTF. Written as DNA, the CDR3 is TGTGCCAGCAGTTACGAGGGACCGCCGGATGGCTACACCTTC.

V gene TRBV27 combines with J gene TRBJ1-2, with D perhaps TRBD1 (5 bases). Deletions cut 7 bases from V and 0 bases from J, with 15 bases between. Germline V CDR1 and CDR2: MNHEY, SMNVEV (reference sequence). The CDR3 loop spans 15 amino acids. CDR3 sequence reads: CASKRGHLANYGYTF. DNA of the CDR3: TGTGCCAGCAAAAGAGGACATCTAGCTAACTATGGCTACACCTTC.

This clone turned up a few times. The V gene is TRBV11-3, the J gene TRBJ2-7, with 10 bases identical to TRBD2. V shed 5 bases and J 8 bases; nucleotides not matched to a gene: 9. Looked up from germline, CDR1 is SGHNT and CDR2 is YENEEA. This CDR3 is 14 amino acids long. The DNA for the CDR3 is TGTGCCAGCAGCCGACTAGCGGGCGAACGCCAGCAGTACGTC. Translating it yields CASSRLAGERQQYV.

The chain is built from TRBV5-1 and TRBJ2-5, with 8 bases aligning to TRBD1. CDR3 length equals 15 residues. V shed 5 bases, J shed 1 base, and the junction held 7 bases outside the gene matches. Germline V gene sequence: CDR1 SGHRS, CDR2 YFSETQ. CDR3 amino acids: CASSIGDRTQETQYF. The DNA for the CDR3 is TGCGCCAGCAGTATCGGGGACAGGACCCAAGAGACCCAGTACTTC.

V and J are TRBV7-2 and TRBJ2-3, with D hard to call. Trimming shortened V by 2 bases and J by 2 bases, and 5 bases separated the two germline ends. CDR1 and CDR2 (germline): SGHTA, FQGNSA. The CDR3 sequence is 13 residues long. The CDR3: CASSLPTTDTQYF. CDR3 in DNA: TGTGCCAGCAGCTTACCTACCACAGATACGCAGTATTTT.

The chain joins TRBV2 to TRBJ2-7, with D perhaps TRBD2 (6 bases). Looked up from germline, CDR1 is SNHLY and CDR2 is FYNNEI. The CDR3 runs 14 residues. Trimming took off 3 bases at V and 5 bases at J, with 14 bases between the two ends. The DNA for the CDR3 is TGTGCCAGCAGTGATCAGGGCAGGGAGGACGAGCAGTACTTC. The encoded protein is CASSDQGREDEQYF.

The rearrangement links TRBV21-1 to TRBJ2-2; whether TRBD2, the table's D call, matches the DNA was not checked. TRBV21-1 is designated a pseudogene. The CDR3 runs 18 residues. CDR3 residues: CASSKCPALREDTGELFF. Here the CDR3 DNA reads TGTGCCAGCAGCAAATGTCCGGCACTCCGGGAAGACACCGGGGAGCTGTTTTTT.

The chain has TRBV7-2 and TRBJ2-2, with TRBD1 as a possible D gene (6 bases). The CDR3 sequence is 14 residues long. Deletions cut 5 bases from V and 4 bases from J, with 11 bases between. Germline V gene lookup returns CDR1 SGHTA and CDR2 FQGNSA. The CDR3 bases are TGTGCCAGCAGCCCCTTGGGGGCCACCGGGGAGCTGTTTTTT. Translating it yields CASSPLGATGELFF. Full variable domain (missing parts from reference TRBV7-2 and TRBJ2-2): GAGVSQSPSNKVTEKGKDVELRCDPISGHTALYWYRQSLGQGLEFLIYFQGNSAPDKSGLPSDRFSAERTGGSVSTLTIQRTQQEDSAVYLCASSPLGATGELFFGEGSRLTVL.